The subject of this entry is one T cell receptor (beta chain). The data are from a study of blood T cell repertoires in COVID-19. This table comes from immunoSEQ multiplex PCR, and its TCRdb copy is limited to in-frame clones, with some not included. The sample lists 40,000 to 55,000 clones, approximately 81% occurring once. CDR3 length: 13 amino acids. Between the trimmed V and J ends, which lost 3 bases and 0 bases, there was a span of 6 bases. Germline lookup yields CDR1 SEHNR and CDR2 FQNEAQ (reference sequence). V usage is TRBV7-9 and J usage is TRBJ2-7; no reliable D call. Sequencing was done on a sample of peripheral blood. This clonotype was sampled from a woman in her 70s with acute or convalescent COVID-19. This chain's CDR3 is CASSLKSSYEQYF. CDR3 nucleotide sequence: TGTGCCAGCAGCTTGAAGAGCTCCTACGAGCAGTACTTC.